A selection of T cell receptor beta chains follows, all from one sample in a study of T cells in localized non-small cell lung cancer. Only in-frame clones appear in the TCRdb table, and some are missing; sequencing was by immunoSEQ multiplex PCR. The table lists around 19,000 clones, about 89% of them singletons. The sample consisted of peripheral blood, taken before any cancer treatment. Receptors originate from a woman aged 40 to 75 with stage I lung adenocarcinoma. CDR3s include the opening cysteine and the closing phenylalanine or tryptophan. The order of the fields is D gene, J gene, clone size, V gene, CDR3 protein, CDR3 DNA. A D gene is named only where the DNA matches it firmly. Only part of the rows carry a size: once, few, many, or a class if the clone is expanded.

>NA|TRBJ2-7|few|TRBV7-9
CASSPDSPYEQYF
TGTGCCAGCAGCCCGGACAGCCCCTACGAGCAGTACTTC
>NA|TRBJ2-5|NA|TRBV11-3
CASSGSSGETQYF
TGTGCCAGCAGCGGGAGCAGTGGGGAGACCCAGTACTTC
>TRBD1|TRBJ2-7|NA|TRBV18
CASSNDRGSYEQYF
TGTGCCAGCTCAAATGACAGGGGCTCCTACGAGCAGTACTTC
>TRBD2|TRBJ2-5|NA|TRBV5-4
CASSYGASGGAVETQYF
TGTGCCAGCAGCTACGGGGCCAGCGGGGGGGCCGTAGAGACCCAGTACTTC
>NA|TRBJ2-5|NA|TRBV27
CASSSLLGLQETQYF
TGTGCCAGCAGTTCACTATTGGGCCTACAAGAGACCCAGTACTTC
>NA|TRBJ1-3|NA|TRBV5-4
CASSPSPDRGNTIYF
TGTGCCAGCAGCCCCTCCCCAGATCGCGGAAACACCATATATTTT
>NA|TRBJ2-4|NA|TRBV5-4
CASSLGQNIQYF
TGTGCCAGCAGCTTGGGACAGAACATTCAGTACTTC
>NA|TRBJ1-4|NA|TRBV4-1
CASSQVRTDSNEKLFF
TGCGCCAGCAGCCAAGTCAGGACAGACTCAAATGAAAAACTGTTTTTT
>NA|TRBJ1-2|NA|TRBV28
CASSSGDGYTF
TGTGCCAGCAGTTCGGGAGACGGCTACACCTTC
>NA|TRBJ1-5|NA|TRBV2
CASSNWANQPQHF
TGTGCCAGCAGTAACTGGGCCAATCAGCCCCAGCATTTT
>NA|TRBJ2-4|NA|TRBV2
CASSGYKNIQYF
TGTGCCAGCAGTGGGTACAAAAACATTCAGTACTTC
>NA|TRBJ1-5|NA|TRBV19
CASSARVSGNQPQHF
TGTGCCAGTAGTGCGAGGGTGTCAGGCAATCAGCCCCAGCATTTT
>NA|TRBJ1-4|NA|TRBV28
CASRVGGREKLFF
TGTGCCAGCAGAGTCGGGGGGAGAGAAAAACTGTTTTTT
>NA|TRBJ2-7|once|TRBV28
CASSLHSTDYEQYF
TGTGCCAGCAGTTTACACTCGACGGACTACGAGCAGTACTTC
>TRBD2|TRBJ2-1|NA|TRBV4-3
CASSPRWSGGNGNEQFF
TGCGCCAGCAGCCCCCGGTGGAGCGGGGGGAATGGAAATGAGCAGTTCTTC
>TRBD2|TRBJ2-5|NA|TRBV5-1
CASSLSEGGETQYF
TGCGCCAGCAGCTTGTCTGAGGGAGGGGAGACCCAGTACTTC
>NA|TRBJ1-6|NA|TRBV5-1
CASTRWGGSPLHF
TGCGCCAGCACCCGATGGGGAGGGTCACCCCTCCACTTT
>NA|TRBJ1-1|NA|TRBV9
CASSVGQGTRMNTEAFF
TGTGCCAGCAGCGTAGGGCAGGGGACCCGGATGAACACTGAAGCTTTCTTT
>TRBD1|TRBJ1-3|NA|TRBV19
CASSIGPSRGNTIYF
TGTGCCAGTAGTATAGGGCCTTCCAGGGGGAACACCATATATTTT
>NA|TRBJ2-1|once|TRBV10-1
CASSPDWGDEQFF
TGCGCCAGCAGCCCCGACTGGGGGGATGAGCAGTTCTTC
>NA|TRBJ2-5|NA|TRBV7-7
CASSSNWESRTQYF
TGTGCTAGCAGCTCGAACTGGGAATCAAGGACCCAGTACTTC
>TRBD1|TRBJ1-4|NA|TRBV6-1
CASTLDRGGSEKLFF
TGTGCCAGCACCCTCGACAGGGGGGGGAGTGAAAAACTGTTTTTT
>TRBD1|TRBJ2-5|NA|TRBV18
CASSRTGGARETQYF
TGTGCCAGCTCAAGGACAGGGGGCGCCCGGGAGACCCAGTACTTC
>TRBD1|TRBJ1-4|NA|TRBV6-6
CASRGDREHEKLFF
TGTGCCAGCAGGGGGGACAGAGAGCATGAAAAACTGTTTTTT
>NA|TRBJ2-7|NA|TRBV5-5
CASSQQGRAYEQYF
TGTGCCAGCAGCCAGCAGGGAAGAGCCTACGAGCAGTACTTC
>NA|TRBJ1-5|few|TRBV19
CASKAANSNQPQHF
TGTGCCAGTAAGGCCGCTAATAGCAATCAGCCCCAGCATTTT
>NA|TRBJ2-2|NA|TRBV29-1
CSVDQGGTGELFF
TGCAGCGTTGATCAGGGGGGCACCGGGGAGCTGTTTTTT
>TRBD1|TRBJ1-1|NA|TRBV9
CASSVALLGQGQGNTEAFF
TGTGCCAGCAGCGTAGCTCTTTTGGGACAGGGCCAGGGGAACACTGAAGCTTTCTTT
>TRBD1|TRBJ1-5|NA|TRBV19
CASSKRRTGGDQPQHF
TGTGCCAGTAGTAAAAGACGGACAGGGGGTGATCAGCCCCAGCATTTT
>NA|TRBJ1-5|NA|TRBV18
CASSPATPGNNQPQHF
TGTGCCAGCTCACCAGCCACACCGGGCAATAATCAGCCCCAGCATTTT
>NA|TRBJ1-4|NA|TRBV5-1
CASSLGGVGSNEKLFF
TGCGCCAGCAGCTTGGGGGGAGTAGGTTCGAATGAAAAACTGTTTTTT
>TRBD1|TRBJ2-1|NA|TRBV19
CASSTSWDRSSYNEQFF
TGTGCCAGTAGTACCTCATGGGACAGGAGCTCCTACAATGAGCAGTTCTTC
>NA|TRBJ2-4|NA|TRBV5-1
CASSNGEKLAKNIQYF
TGCGCCAGCAGCAACGGGGAGAAGCTGGCCAAAAACATTCAGTACTTC
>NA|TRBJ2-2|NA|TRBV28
CASSLKFGRPTGELFF
TGTGCCAGCAGTTTAAAGTTCGGACGACCCACCGGGGAGCTGTTTTTT
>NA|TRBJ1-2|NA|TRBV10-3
CAISDRQKDYGYTF
TGTGCCATCAGTGATAGGCAGAAGGACTATGGCTACACCTTC
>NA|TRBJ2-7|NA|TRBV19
CASSTGQSYEQYF
TGTGCCAGTAGTACCGGACAGTCCTACGAGCAGTACTTC
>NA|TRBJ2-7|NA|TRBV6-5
CASSSDASYEQYF
TGTGCCAGCAGTTCGGACGCATCCTACGAGCAGTACTTC
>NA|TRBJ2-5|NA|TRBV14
CASSQDLTRQETQYF
TGTGCCAGCAGCCAAGATTTGACACGACAAGAGACCCAGTACTTC